The entry that follows covers one TCR beta chain sequence. Self-reported history from a screening survey and questionnaire set each donor's cohort. The data were taken from a study of blood T cell repertoires in COVID-19. Repertoires were generated with immunoSEQ multiplex PCR, while TCRdb's copy carries only in-frame clones and drops some. The sample records 400,000 to 550,000 clones, nearly 90% being singletons. This TCR was sampled from a woman younger than 30 with acute COVID-19. The sequenced sample was PBMCs or T cells enriched from blood (not recorded which).

The CDR3 DNA reads as TGTGCCAGCAGTTACTCAGGCCTAGCGGACTCCTACGAGCAGTACTTC. Translation: CASSYSGLADSYEQYF. V usage is TRBV6-5 and J usage is TRBJ2-7, with 7 bases lining up with TRBD2. The ends lost 0 bases at V and 0 bases at J; junction bases unmatched: 5. CDR1 is MNHEY and CDR2 is SVGAGI in the germline V gene. The CDR3 covers 16 residues.